This record looks at one TCR beta chain sequence and its context. The data belong to a study of siplizumab effects on memory and regulatory T cells. Here immunoSEQ multiplex PCR was the method, and the copy in TCRdb shows in-frame clones only, minus some. The sample contains roughly 97,000 clones, roughly 93% of which appear only once. Germline V lookup: CDR1 SEHNR, CDR2 FQNEAQ (reference sequence). V was shortened by 7 bases and J by 5 bases, with 20 bases between the two germline ends. The CDR3 has 15 amino acids. Sample: Tregs sorted from blood. The rearrangement links TRBV7-9 to TRBJ1-1, with D possibly TRBD1 on 6 matching bases. This TCR was sampled from a human donor in good health. The CDR3 DNA reads as TGTGCCAGCACCGGGCGGGGGCCGCGAGTTACTGAAGCTTTCTTT. Protein product: CASTGRGPRVTEAFF.